Below are 31 T cell receptor beta chains sequenced from a single sample in a study of OX40 agonist ivuxolimab in advanced cancers. The data were produced by immunoSEQ multiplex PCR, yet TCRdb's version contains in-frame clones alone and is incomplete. This table has 82,000 or so clones, 75% to 90% appearing once. The sample in question was CD4+ or CD8+ T cells sorted from blood, obtained in a trial of the OX40 agonist ivuxolimab. Receptors were obtained from an adult with an advanced solid tumor such as melanoma, head and neck, liver or kidney cancer.

This rearrangement joins TRBV6-4 to TRBJ1-2, with TRBD1 identical over 7 bases. The V and J ends lost 0 bases and 4 bases, in that order; junction bases with no gene match: 11. The CDR3 sequence is 17 residues long. Germline CDR1 and CDR2: MRHNA and SNTAGT. The CDR3 DNA sequence: TGTGCCAGCAGTGACTCGAGTTCAGGGGGGAGAATCTATGGCTACACCTTC. It translates to CASSDSSSGGRIYGYTF.

CDR3 loop: CASSFDWERNQPQHF. The CDR3 DNA reads as TGTGCCAGCAGCTTTGACTGGGAAAGGAATCAGCCCCAGCATTTT. The chain employs TRBV28 and TRBJ1-5, with no clear D. Trimming stripped 6 bases from V and 4 bases from J, with 16 bases between. Germline loops: CDR1 MDHEN, CDR2 SYDVKM. CDR3 size: 15 residues. The full variable domain, rest sourced from reference TRBV28 and TRBJ1-5, is DVKVTQSSRYLVKRTGEKVFLECVQDMDHENMFWYRQDPGLGLRLIYFSYDVKMKEKGDIPEGYSVSREKKERFSLILESASTNQTSMYLCASSFDWERNQPQHFGDGTRLSIL.

This clone is termed medium-sized. This chain links TRBV2 with TRBJ1-2, with D perhaps TRBD1 (5 bases). Germline V lookup: CDR1 SNHLY, CDR2 FYNNEI. Trimming shortened V by 6 bases and J by 6 bases, and 17 bases separated the two germline ends. CDR3 length equals 14 residues. The CDR3 nucleotides are TGTGCCAGCAGCCCCAGGGTGGGTGGCAATGGCTACACCTTC. Translation gives CASSPRVGGNGYTF.

This clone has only a few counts. This chain uses TRBV2 with TRBJ1-6, with a possible D match to TRBD1 (5 bases). CDR1 and CDR2 (germline): SNHLY, FYNNEI. V was clipped by 6 bases and J by 9 bases, with 15 bases between them. The CDR3 totals 14 residues. The CDR3 here is CASRVGREASPLHF. The CDR3 bases are TGTGCCAGCAGGGTAGGCAGGGAGGCTTCACCCCTCCACTTT.

The chain uses TRBV6-1 and TRBJ1-5; TRBD1 aligns across 7 bases. Trimming took 4 bases from V and 4 from J; bases not matched to a gene: 16. Per the germline V gene, CDR1 is MNHNS and CDR2 is SASEGT. The CDR3 contains 18 residues. CDR3 DNA: TGTGCCAGCAGTGCCGGCAGGGGGGCCTACTTAGCAAATCAGCCCCAGCATTTT. Encoded protein: CASSAGRGAYLANQPQHF.

This chain connects TRBV6-1 to TRBJ2-3, with no clear D. Per germline, CDR1 MNHNS and CDR2 SASEGT. The CDR3 contains 14 residues. Trimming left V 5 bases short and J 2 bases short, with 11 bases between. The CDR3 region is CASSSHDFTDTQYF. DNA of the CDR3: TGTGCCAGCAGTTCGCACGATTTCACAGATACGCAGTATTTT.

V usage is TRBV5-4 and J usage is TRBJ1-6, with TRBD1 matching 8 bases. The CDR3 totals 15 residues. Germline-derived CDR1 and CDR2 are SGHNT and YYREEE (reference sequence). Trimming took 3 bases from V and 5 from J; bases not matched to a gene: 4. The CDR3 coding sequence is TGTGCCAGCAGCTGGGACAGGCGCAATAATTCACCCCTCCACTTT. Amino acid sequence: CASSWDRRNNSPLHF.

The J gene is TRBJ2-2, the V gene TRBV5-1; 7 nucleotides align to TRBD1. Trimming at V came to 3 bases and at J to 2 bases, leaving 10 bases not matched to a gene. The germline CDR1 and CDR2 sequences are SGHRS and YFSETQ. The CDR3 totals 17 residues. CDR3: CASSSGTGTDNTGELFF. CDR3 nucleotides: TGCGCCAGCAGCTCAGGAACCGGGACAGATAACACCGGGGAGCTGTTTTTT.

The genes are TRBV6-5 and TRBJ2-7, with D perhaps TRBD1 (6 bases). Germline assignment: CDR1 MNHEY and CDR2 SVGAGI. V was trimmed by 2 bases and J by 0 bases, leaving 8 bases between them. This CDR3 has 14 residues. Here the CDR3 DNA reads TGTGCCAGCAGTTACACACAGGGCTCCTACGAGCAGTACTTC. It encodes CASSYTQGSYEQYF.

The chain uses TRBV7-9 and TRBJ2-5; 11 bases match TRBD1. The CDR3 covers 17 residues. Germline V gene sequence: CDR1 SEHNR, CDR2 FQNEAQ (reference sequence). With V trimmed by 1 base and J by 1 base, 5 bases remained unmatched. CDR3 bases: TGTGCCAGCAGCTTAGGGGGACAGGGGGGTAGCCAAGAGACCCAGTACTTC. This sequence encodes CASSLGGQGGSQETQYF. The full variable domain, with the rest looked up from reference TRBV7-9 and TRBJ2-5, is DTGVSQNPRHKITKRGQNVTFRCDPISEHNRLYWYRQTLGQGPEFLTYFQNEAQLEKSRLLSDRFSAERPKGSFSTLEIQRTEQGDSAMYLCASSLGGQGGSQETQYFGPGTRLLVL.

The V and J genes are TRBV7-6 and TRBJ2-1; D is unresolved. V was pared by 3 bases and J by 0 bases, with 9 bases between. Germline V gene data show CDR1 as SGHVS and CDR2 as FNYEAQ. The CDR3 has 15 residues. The CDR3, as DNA: TGTGCCAGCAGCTTCTCCGAGAGCTCCTACAATGAGCAGTTCTTC. This translates into CASSFSESSYNEQFF.

The rearrangement joins TRBV5-1 to TRBJ2-2; D might be TRBD1 (6 bases). The CDR3 totals 13 residues. Germline CDR1 is SGHRS and CDR2 is YFSETQ. Trimming removed 6 bases at V and 2 bases at J, with 8 bases between. The CDR3 reads CASKQGNTGELFF. The CDR3 coding sequence is TGCGCCAGCAAACAGGGTAACACCGGGGAGCTGTTTTTT.

The J gene is TRBJ1-2, the V gene TRBV28; D ambiguous. The CDR3 runs to 13 residues. Germline V gives CDR1 MDHEN, CDR2 SYDVKM. V lost 3 bases and J lost 8, with 13 bases in between. The CDR3: CASSFFPMGGYTF. As DNA, the CDR3 is TGTGCCAGCAGTTTTTTTCCCATGGGGGGCTACACCTTC.

The chain joins TRBV10-3 to TRBJ1-5, with 7 bases fitting TRBD1. J lost 0 bases, V lost 4 bases, and 3 bases had no gene match. Germline CDR1 is ENHRY and CDR2 is SYGVKD. The CDR3 has 15 amino acids. In DNA, the CDR3 is TGTGCCATCAGTGGGGACAGCTATAGCAATCAGCCCCAGCATTTT. Protein sequence: CAISGDSYSNQPQHF.

The chain is built from TRBV30 and TRBJ2-5; D call uncertain. There are 11 residues in the CDR3. Trimming stripped 3 bases from V and 3 bases from J, with 5 bases between. CDR1 is GTSNPN, CDR2 SVGIG, per germline (reference sequence). CDR3 sequence reads: CAWSSEETQYF. CDR3 sequence (DNA): TGTGCCTGGAGCTCAGAAGAGACCCAGTACTTC.

The chain combines TRBV6-1 with TRBJ1-2, with D possibly matching TRBD1 (5 bases). Trimming removed 7 bases at V and 4 bases at J, with 10 bases between. The CDR3 covers 12 residues. CDR1 and CDR2 (germline): MNHNS, SASEGT. The CDR3 spells CASTGAAYGYTF. CDR3 DNA sequence: TGTGCCAGCACCGGGGCCGCCTATGGCTACACCTTC.

This clone came up a few times. The chain combines TRBV5-1 with TRBJ1-1; weak D call: TRBD1 (5 bases). The CDR3 is 14 amino acids. The germline CDR1 and CDR2 sequences are SGHRS and YFSETQ. V shed 2 bases and J shed 6 bases, with 14 bases lying between them. CDR3 nucleotides: TGCGCCAGCAGCTTAGTCCGGGACGGCGCTGAAGCTTTCTTT. It translates to CASSLVRDGAEAFF.

V is TRBV2 and J is TRBJ2-7; no clear D. The V and J ends lost 8 bases and 3 bases respectively, with 5 bases between them. Germline V gene lookup returns CDR1 SNHLY and CDR2 FYNNEI. The CDR3 is made up of 10 amino acids. The CDR3 protein is CASGDYEQYF. The CDR3 bases are TGTGCCAGCGGAGACTACGAGCAGTACTTC. Drawing the rest from reference TRBV2 and TRBJ2-7, the complete variable domain is EPEVTQTPSHQVTQMGQEVILRCVPISNHLYFYWYRQILGQKVEFLVSFYNNEISEKSEIFDDQFSVERPDGSNFTLKIRSTKLEDSAMYFCASGDYEQYFGPGTRLTVT.

The chain is built from TRBV28 and TRBJ2-5; D ambiguous. Trimming took 5 bases from V and 2 from J, leaving 9 bases between them. The germline CDR1 and CDR2 sequences are MDHEN and SYDVKM. This CDR3 contains 13 residues. CDR3: CASSEVSQETQYF. DNA of the CDR3: TGTGCCAGCAGTGAGGTCTCTCAAGAGACCCAGTACTTC.

This clone appeared a single time. This sequence joins TRBV7-2 and TRBJ2-7, with D perhaps TRBD2 (6 bases). This CDR3 region has 15 residues. Germline V CDR1 and CDR2: SGHTA, FQGNSA. V was pared by 1 base and J by 3 bases, with 13 bases between. The CDR3 loop is CASSLEFGGFYEQYF. The CDR3 DNA reads as TGTGCCAGCAGCTTAGAGTTTGGGGGGTTCTACGAGCAGTACTTC. Full variable domain (outside the CDR3, taken from reference TRBV7-2 and TRBJ2-7): GAGVSQSPSNKVTEKGKDVELRCDPISGHTALYWYRQSLGQGLEFLIYFQGNSAPDKSGLPSDRFSAERTGGSVSTLTIQRTQQEDSAVYLCASSLEFGGFYEQYFGPGTRLTVT.

The rearrangement uses TRBV30 and TRBJ1-5; TRBD1 might be the D (6 bases). From germline, CDR1 is GTSNPN and CDR2 SVGIG (reference sequence). The CDR3 consists of 16 residues. With 1 base removed from V and 1 base from J, the gap between germline ends came to 14 bases. CDR3: CAWSGGRGPSNQPQHF. CDR3 DNA sequence: TGTGCCTGGAGTGGGGGGCGGGGGCCAAGCAATCAGCCCCAGCATTTT. The full variable domain, with the rest looked up from reference TRBV30 and TRBJ1-5, is SQTIHQWPATLVQPVGSPLSLECTVEGTSNPNLYWYRQAAGRGLQLLFYSVGIGQISSEVPQNLSASRPQDRQFILSSKKLLLSDSGFYLCAWSGGRGPSNQPQHFGDGTRLSIL.

This clone showed up just once. The J gene is TRBJ2-6, the V gene TRBV12-1; TRBD1 reflects the table's D call only, with no check against the DNA. TRBV12-1 constitutes a pseudogene. The length of the CDR3 is 16 residues. The CDR3 here is CASSYIGQSRANVLTF. CDR3 bases: TGTGCCAGCAGCTATATAGGACAAAGTCGGGCCAACGTCCTGACTTTC.

V is TRBV14 and J is TRBJ1-1; 8 nucleotides agree with TRBD1. CDR3 length equals 18 residues. Per germline, CDR1 SGHDN and CDR2 FVKESK. V shed 0 bases and J 4 bases; nucleotides not matched to a gene: 13. The CDR3 nucleotides are TGTGCCAGCAGCCAAGATTTCCGTAGGACAGGGTTTGGCACTGAAGCTTTCTTT. Its translation is CASSQDFRRTGFGTEAFF.

V and J are TRBV5-1 and TRBJ2-4, with D maybe TRBD2 (5 bases). The CDR3 has 17 amino acids. Trimming cost V 0 bases and J 0 bases, with 13 bases left between them. Germline V gene sequence: CDR1 SGHRS, CDR2 YFSETQ. The CDR3 reads CASSLEAGIAAKNIQYF. In DNA, the CDR3 is TGCGCCAGCAGCTTGGAGGCGGGTATTGCAGCCAAAAACATTCAGTACTTC.

This chain joins TRBV10-3 and TRBJ2-5, with D unresolved. V lost 10 bases and J lost 3, with 15 bases in between. The CDR3 runs 13 residues. CDR1 and CDR2 from the germline V gene are ENHRY and SYGVKD. CDR3 amino acids: CATMPRREETQYF. For the CDR3, the DNA is TGTGCCACCATGCCTAGGCGAGAAGAGACCCAGTACTTC.

The chain joins TRBV5-1 to TRBJ2-1; D possibly corresponds to TRBD2 (5 bases). The V end lost 9 bases, the J end lost 0 bases, and 16 bases lay between the germline ends. CDR1 is SGHRS, CDR2 YFSETQ, per germline. CDR3 length equals 15 residues. The CDR3 sequence is CATHPDSSSYNEQFF. The CDR3 bases are TGCGCCACCCACCCGGACTCCAGCTCCTACAATGAGCAGTTCTTC. The whole variable domain, filled in from reference TRBV5-1 and TRBJ2-1, reads KAGVTQTPRYLIKTRGQQVTLSCSPISGHRSVSWYQQTPGQGLQFLFEYFSETQRNKGNFPGRFSGRQFSNSRSEMNVSTLELGDSALYLCATHPDSSSYNEQFFGPGTRLTVL.

CDR3 region: CASSSAFAGTEAFF. The CDR3 DNA follows: TGTGCCAGCTCTTCGGCATTCGCGGGCACTGAAGCTTTCTTT. This rearrangement joins TRBV28 to TRBJ1-1; D is uncertain. CDR1 is MDHEN, CDR2 SYDVKM, per germline. This CDR3 has 14 residues. The germline V and J ends were trimmed by 8 bases and 4 bases, with 17 bases remaining between them.

The chain joins TRBV29-1 to TRBJ1-4; no reliable D call. The CDR3 consists of 13 residues. The V gene lost 5 bases and the J gene lost 4 bases, with 11 bases spanning the gap. Germline CDR1 and CDR2: SQVTM and ANQGSEA. The CDR3 coding sequence is TGCAGCGTTATAGGACGGGTTAATGAAAAACTGTTTTTT. Translation gives CSVIGRVNEKLFF.

The chain joins TRBV6-1 to TRBJ2-1; TRBD2 is a possible D gene (6 bases). The CDR3 covers 13 residues. Germline V gene lookup returns CDR1 MNHNS and CDR2 SASEGT. Trimming pared 10 bases from V and 4 bases from J, leaving 14 bases between. CDR3 loop: CATTERGYNEQFF. The CDR3, as DNA: TGTGCCACCACGGAACGGGGGTACAATGAGCAGTTCTTC.

The gene calls are TRBV7-8 and TRBJ2-7; D may correspond to TRBD1 or TRBD2 (5 bases each). Germline values: CDR1 SGHVS, CDR2 FQNEAQ. The V end was cut by 2 bases, the J end by 1 base, with 12 bases between. The CDR3 spans 15 residues. The CDR3 here is CASSLSGKGSYEQYF. The DNA for the CDR3 is TGTGCCAGCAGCTTATCGGGGAAGGGGTCCTACGAGCAGTACTTC.

J is TRBJ2-3 and V is TRBV7-3, with D possibly TRBD2 on 7 matching bases. The CDR3 has 15 amino acids. V was trimmed by 5 bases and J by 5 bases, leaving 17 bases between them. Germline CDR1 SGHTA, CDR2 FQGTGA. CDR3 amino acids: CASSPGGGAIDTQYF. The DNA of the CDR3 is TGTGCCAGCAGCCCCGGAGGGGGGGCTATAGATACGCAGTATTTT.